The 19 T cell receptor beta chains below all came from one sample that was sequenced in a study of follicular helper T cells after annual influenza vaccination. The time point: 2014-2015 season, pre-vaccination. Only in-frame clones appear in the TCRdb table, and some are missing; sequencing was by immunoSEQ multiplex PCR. The table lists 10,000 to 15,000 clones, under 80% of them singletons. Sequenced here: CXCR5- memory CD4+ T cells sorted from blood, sampled on the day of influenza vaccination. Source of these receptors: an adult who received the influenza vaccine.

The rearrangement links TRBV5-4 to TRBJ1-2; 7 bases line up with TRBD1. V lost 0 bases and J lost 5; bases outside the gene matches: 7. This CDR3 is 15 amino acids long. Germline V gives CDR1 SGHNT, CDR2 YYREEE (reference sequence). The CDR3 nucleotides are TGTGCCAGCAGCTTGGATCCAGGGGGGGCGTATGGCTACACCTTC. Amino acid sequence: CASSLDPGGAYGYTF.

The chain couples TRBV7-2 to TRBJ1-1; no firm D call. Trimming removed 3 bases from V and 7 bases from J, with 18 bases in between. From germline, CDR1 is SGHTA and CDR2 FQGNSA. There are 15 residues in the CDR3. In DNA form, the CDR3 reads TGTGCCAGCAGCTTTCGTGCCGGGGTTGAGGGTGAAGCTTTCTTT. It encodes CASSFRAGVEGEAFF.

The chain uses TRBV6-5 and TRBJ2-2, with D perhaps matching TRBD1 or TRBD2 (5 bases each). V lost 6 bases, J lost 6 bases, and 17 bases lay in between. Germline V gene sequence: CDR1 MNHEY, CDR2 SVGAGI. This CDR3 has 15 amino acids. CDR3 bases: TGTGCCAGCAGCCTCCGGGACCCAGACCCCGGGGAGCTGTTTTTT. Translation: CASSLRDPDPGELFF.

This rearrangement joins TRBV19 to TRBJ1-4; D is possibly TRBD1 (5 bases). The length of the CDR3 is 13 residues. Germline V gene lookup returns CDR1 LNHDA and CDR2 SQIVND (reference sequence). V was shortened by 6 bases and J by 8 bases, with 13 bases between the two germline ends. The CDR3 here is CASSHRGEEKLFF. The DNA of the CDR3 is TGTGCCAGTAGCCATCGGGGGGAGGAAAAACTGTTTTTT.

This clone has just one count. This chain joins TRBV18 and TRBJ1-3; no clear D gene. From germline, CDR1 is KGHSH and CDR2 LQKENI. The V end was cut by 3 bases, the J end by 0 bases, with 18 bases between. The CDR3 covers 18 residues. The CDR3 here is CASSPGQPVAGSGNTIYF. The CDR3 DNA reads TGTGCCAGCTCACCCGGGCAGCCCGTGGCCGGCTCTGGAAACACCATATATTTT.

V and J are TRBV11-2 and TRBJ2-7, with D perhaps matching TRBD1 or TRBD2 (6 bases each). The CDR3 has 16 amino acids. Germline lookup yields CDR1 SGHAT and CDR2 FQNNGV. V gave up 1 base and J gave up 3 bases, with 16 bases separating them. This chain's CDR3 is CASSLGGAGIIYEQYF. CDR3 DNA: TGTGCCAGCAGCTTAGGGGGGGCAGGGATTATCTACGAGCAGTACTTC.

The chain has TRBV7-9 and TRBJ2-7; D not certain. Trimming took off 5 bases at V and 8 bases at J, with 19 bases between the two ends. This CDR3 comprises 14 residues. Germline CDR1 reads SEHNR; CDR2 reads FQNEAQ (reference sequence). Written as DNA, the CDR3 is TGTGCCAGCAGCCCCACAGCGCCGGTTTTCAAGCAGTACTTC. This codes for CASSPTAPVFKQYF.

The chain has TRBV11-3 and TRBJ2-1, with 10 bases aligning to TRBD2. Germline CDR1 SGHNT, CDR2 YENEEA. The CDR3 loop spans 15 amino acids. Germline trimming cut 1 base from V and 5 bases from J; bases unmatched to any gene: 2. The CDR3 DNA reads as TGTGCCAGCAGCTTAGCACTAGCGGGAAACAATGAGCAGTTCTTC. This codes for CASSLALAGNNEQFF.

The V gene is TRBV6-5, the J gene TRBJ1-1, with D tentatively TRBD1 (5 bases). Germline V gene sequence: CDR1 MNHEY, CDR2 SVGAGI. This CDR3 is built from 15 residues. V was pared by 0 bases and J by 6 bases, with 14 bases between. The CDR3 loop reads CASSYSNQGLAEAFF. CDR3 DNA sequence: TGTGCCAGCAGTTACTCGAATCAGGGTCTTGCTGAAGCTTTCTTT.

The chain recombines TRBV4-2 with TRBJ1-6; D is undetermined. The germline V gene has CDR1 LGHNA and CDR2 YNFKEQ. The CDR3 sequence is 15 residues long. Trimming stripped 0 bases from V and 9 bases from J, with 12 bases between. CDR3 DNA sequence: TGTGCCAGCAGCCAAGAGGCGTACGCGGGTTCACCCCTCCACTTT. Residues: CASSQEAYAGSPLHF.

The rearrangement joins TRBV5-5 to TRBJ1-2, with TRBD1 matching 10 bases. The CDR3 totals 13 residues. Unmatched junction bases numbered 4, after V lost 5 bases and J lost 6 bases. Germline values: CDR1 SGHKS, CDR2 YYEKEE (reference sequence). The CDR3 spells CASSLGTGDGYTF. CDR3 sequence (DNA): TGTGCCAGCAGTCTCGGGACAGGGGATGGCTACACCTTC. Looking up the rest from reference TRBV5-5 and TRBJ1-2 gives the full variable domain: DAGVTQSPTHLIKTRGQQVTLRCSPISGHKSVSWYQQVLGQGPQFIFQYYEKEERGRGNFPDRFSARQFPNYSSELNVNALLLGDSALYLCASSLGTGDGYTFGSGTRLTVV.

The chain has TRBV18 and TRBJ2-7; D is undetermined. Germline CDR1 is KGHSH and CDR2 is LQKENI. V dropped 6 bases and J dropped 7 bases, with 16 bases sitting between them. The CDR3 is made up of 13 amino acids. This CDR3 reads CASSMDQSEEQYF. CDR3 coding DNA: TGTGCCAGCTCGATGGACCAGTCGGAGGAGCAGTACTTC.

The chain is built from TRBV2 and TRBJ2-5; D is perhaps TRBD1 or TRBD2 (5 bases each). With 6 bases removed from V and 2 bases from J, the gap between germline ends came to 13 bases. The V gene's germline CDR1 is SNHLY and CDR2 FYNNEI. This CDR3 comprises 14 residues. The CDR3 reads CASSPGPLQETQYF. CDR3 in DNA: TGTGCCAGCAGCCCGGGGCCACTTCAAGAGACCCAGTACTTC.

The V call is TRBV18, the J call TRBJ2-4; 10 nucleotides align to TRBD1. V was clipped by 2 bases and J by 5 bases; unmatched bases: 9. Per germline, CDR1 KGHSH and CDR2 LQKENI. The CDR3 is 17 residues long. CDR3 amino acids: CASSPNSGTGVQNIQYF. The DNA of the CDR3 is TGTGCCAGCTCACCAAACTCCGGGACAGGGGTGCAAAACATTCAGTACTTC.

This sequence joins TRBV7-4 and TRBJ2-1; the match to TRBD2 covers 7 bases. The length of the CDR3 is 16 residues. Per the germline V gene, CDR1 is SGHVT and CDR2 is SQSDAQ. The V and J ends lost 1 base and 2 bases, in that order; junction bases with no gene match: 5. In DNA, the CDR3 is TGTGCCAGCAGCTTAGTTGCGCGGGGGACCTACAATGAGCAGTTCTTC. Its protein product is CASSLVARGTYNEQFF.

This sequence joins TRBV5-1 and TRBJ2-3; D is undetermined. V dropped 1 base and J dropped 4 bases, with 1 base sitting between them. This CDR3 has 11 amino acids. Looked up from germline, CDR1 is SGHRS and CDR2 is YFSETQ. CDR3 DNA: TGCGCCAGCAGCTTGTCAGATACGCAGTATTTT. Its protein product is CASSLSDTQYF. The full variable domain, its missing parts supplied by reference TRBV5-1 and TRBJ2-3, is KAGVTQTPRYLIKTRGQQVTLSCSPISGHRSVSWYQQTPGQGLQFLFEYFSETQRNKGNFPGRFSGRQFSNSRSEMNVSTLELGDSALYLCASSLSDTQYFGPGTRLTVL.

There are a few counts of this clone. The chain carries TRBV7-3 and TRBJ1-6, with D maybe TRBD1 (5 bases). CDR3 length equals 13 residues. The germline gives CDR1 SGHTA, CDR2 FQGTGA. Trimming removed 5 bases from V and 14 bases from J, with 16 bases in between. The DNA for the CDR3 is TGTGCCAGCAGCCCGGGGCCCCCGGAGGCCCTCCACTTT. Protein product: CASSPGPPEALHF.

The chain recombines TRBV20-1 with TRBJ1-2; D gene unclear. This CDR3 is 10 amino acids long. V was cut by 0 bases and J by 10 bases, with 6 bases left in between. Germline CDR1 DFQATT, CDR2 SNEGSKA (reference sequence). DNA for the CDR3: TGCAGTGCTAGAGAGGGCCACTACACCTTC. It specifies CSAREGHYTF.

The CDR3 region is CASSLAERQPNTEAFF. CDR3 coding DNA: TGCGCCAGCAGCTTGGCCGAAAGACAGCCGAACACTGAAGCTTTCTTT. The rearrangement uses TRBV5-1 and TRBJ1-1, with a possible D match to TRBD1 (5 bases). The CDR3 loop spans 16 amino acids. The germline V gene has CDR1 SGHRS and CDR2 YFSETQ. V lost 0 bases to trimming and J lost 1 base, with 13 bases between them.